This TCR beta chain was sequenced for a study of shared clonotypes between healthy human individuals. The CDR3 loop spans 14 amino acids. V lost 6 bases and J lost 14, with 25 bases in between. Germline-derived CDR1 and CDR2 are KGHSH and LQKENI. The method was immunoSEQ multiplex PCR; TCRdb's version includes in-frame clones alone and lacks a portion of them. The sample lists around 1 million clones, roughly 72% occurring once. This clonotype originated in a man aged 18 to 29 in good health. Input material: memory CD4+ T cells sorted from blood. Subset given: CD45RA-negative fraction. The V gene is TRBV18, the J gene TRBJ1-2; D remains ambiguous. In DNA, the CDR3 is TGTGCCAGCTCCCTCCCCGGCAAGGACTTCGGTTCGACCTTC. Translated, it gives CASSLPGKDFGSTF.